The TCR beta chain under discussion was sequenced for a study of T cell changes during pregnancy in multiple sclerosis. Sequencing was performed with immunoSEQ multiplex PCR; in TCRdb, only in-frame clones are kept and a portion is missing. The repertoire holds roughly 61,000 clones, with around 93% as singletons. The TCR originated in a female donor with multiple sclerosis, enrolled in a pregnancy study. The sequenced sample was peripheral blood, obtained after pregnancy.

The CDR3 nucleotides read TGTGCCAGCAGCTTCGGGACTAGCCCTACCGGGGAGCTGTTTTTT. Translation: CASSFGTSPTGELFF. V and J are TRBV13 and TRBJ2-2, with TRBD2 matching over 9 bases. V gave up 3 bases and J gave up 5 bases; unmatched junction bases: 4. Germline V gene sequence: CDR1 PRHDT, CDR2 FYEKMQ (reference sequence). The CDR3 has 15 residues.